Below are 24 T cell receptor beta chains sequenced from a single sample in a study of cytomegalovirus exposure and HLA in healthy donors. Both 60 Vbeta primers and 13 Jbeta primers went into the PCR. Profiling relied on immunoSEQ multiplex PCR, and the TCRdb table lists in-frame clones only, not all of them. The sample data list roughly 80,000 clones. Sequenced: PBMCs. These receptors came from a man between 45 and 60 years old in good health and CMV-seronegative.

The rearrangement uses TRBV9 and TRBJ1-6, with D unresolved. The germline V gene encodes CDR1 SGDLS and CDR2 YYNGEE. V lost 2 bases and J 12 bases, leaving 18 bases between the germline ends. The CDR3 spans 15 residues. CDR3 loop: CASSVGREFSGPLHF. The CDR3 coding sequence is TGTGCCAGCAGCGTCGGACGGGAGTTTTCAGGACCCCTCCACTTT.

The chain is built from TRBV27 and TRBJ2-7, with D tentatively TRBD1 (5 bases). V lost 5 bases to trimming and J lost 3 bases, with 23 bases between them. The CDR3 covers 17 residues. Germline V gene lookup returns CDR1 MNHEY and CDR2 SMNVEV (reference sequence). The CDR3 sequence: CASSPLPGQGIVYEQYF. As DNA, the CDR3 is TGTGCCAGCAGTCCCCTACCCGGGCAGGGTATCGTCTACGAGCAGTACTTC.

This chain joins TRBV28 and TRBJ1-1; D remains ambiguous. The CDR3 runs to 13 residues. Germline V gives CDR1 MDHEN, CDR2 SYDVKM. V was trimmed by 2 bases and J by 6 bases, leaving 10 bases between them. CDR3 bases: TGTGCCAGCAGTTTAGCGCGCGGCGCTGAAGCTTTCTTT. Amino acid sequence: CASSLARGAEAFF.

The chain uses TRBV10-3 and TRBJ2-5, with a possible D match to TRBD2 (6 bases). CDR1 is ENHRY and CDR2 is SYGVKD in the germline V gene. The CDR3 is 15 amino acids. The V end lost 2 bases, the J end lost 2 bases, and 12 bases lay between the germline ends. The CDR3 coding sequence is TGTGCCATCAGTGAGGGGGGACGGGAGCAAGAGACCCAGTACTTC. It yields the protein CAISEGGREQETQYF.

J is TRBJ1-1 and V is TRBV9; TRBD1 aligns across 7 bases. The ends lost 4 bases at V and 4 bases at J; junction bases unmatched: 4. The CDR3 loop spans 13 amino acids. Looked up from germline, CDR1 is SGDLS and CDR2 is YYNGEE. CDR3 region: CASSPGTVTEAFF. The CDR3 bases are TGTGCCAGCAGCCCGGGGACAGTCACTGAAGCTTTCTTT.

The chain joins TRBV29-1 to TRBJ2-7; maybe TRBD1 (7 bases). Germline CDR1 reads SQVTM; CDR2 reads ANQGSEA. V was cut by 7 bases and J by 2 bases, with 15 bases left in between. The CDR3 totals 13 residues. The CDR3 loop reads CSAGGQLPYEQYF. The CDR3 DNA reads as TGCAGCGCCGGGGGACAGTTACCCTACGAGCAGTACTTC.

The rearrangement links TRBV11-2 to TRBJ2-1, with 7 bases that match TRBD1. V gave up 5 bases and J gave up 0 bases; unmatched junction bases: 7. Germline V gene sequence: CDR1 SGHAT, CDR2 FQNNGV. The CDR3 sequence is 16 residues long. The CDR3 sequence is CASSPTGVSSYNEQFF. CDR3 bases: TGTGCCAGCAGCCCAACAGGGGTAAGCTCCTACAATGAGCAGTTCTTC.

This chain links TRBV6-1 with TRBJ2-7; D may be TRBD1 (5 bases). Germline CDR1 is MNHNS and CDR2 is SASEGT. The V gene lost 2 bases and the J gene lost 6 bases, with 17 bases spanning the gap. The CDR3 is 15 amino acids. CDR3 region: CASSEMYRMSTEQYF. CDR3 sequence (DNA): TGTGCCAGCAGTGAAATGTACAGGATGAGTACCGAGCAGTACTTC.

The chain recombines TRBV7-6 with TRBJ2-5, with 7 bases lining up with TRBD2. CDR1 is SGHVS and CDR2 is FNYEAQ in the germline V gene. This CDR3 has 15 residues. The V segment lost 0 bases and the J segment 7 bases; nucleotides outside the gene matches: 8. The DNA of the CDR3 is TGTGCCAGCAGCTTAGCCCCGGGGGGTCAGGGGACCCAGTACTTC. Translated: CASSLAPGGQGTQYF.

The CDR3 DNA follows: TGTGCCAGCAGTTTCACGGTGACAGGGACCGAGACCCAGTACTTC. Translated: CASSFTVTGTETQYF. This chain uses TRBV27 with TRBJ2-5, with TRBD1 identical over 7 bases. The CDR3 covers 15 residues. Germline CDR1 reads MNHEY; CDR2 reads SMNVEV (reference sequence). V dropped 3 bases and J dropped 5; count of bases not matched to a gene: 9.

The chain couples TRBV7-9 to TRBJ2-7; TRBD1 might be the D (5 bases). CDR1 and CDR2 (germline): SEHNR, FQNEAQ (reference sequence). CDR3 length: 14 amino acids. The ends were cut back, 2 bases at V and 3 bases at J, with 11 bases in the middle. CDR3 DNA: TGTGCCAGCAGCTTAACAGGTGGGGTCTACGAGCAGTACTTC. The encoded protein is CASSLTGGVYEQYF.

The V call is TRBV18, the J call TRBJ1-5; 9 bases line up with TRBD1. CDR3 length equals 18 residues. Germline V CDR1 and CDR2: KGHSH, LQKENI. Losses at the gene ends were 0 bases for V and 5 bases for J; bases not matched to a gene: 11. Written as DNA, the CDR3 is TGTGCCAGCTCACCACCGGGACAGGGATCCGGGAGCGATCAGCCCCAGCATTTT. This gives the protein CASSPPGQGSGSDQPQHF. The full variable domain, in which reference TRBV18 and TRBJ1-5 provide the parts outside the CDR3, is NAGVMQNPRHLVRRRGQEARLRCSPMKGHSHVYWYRQLPEEGLKFMVYLQKENIIDESGMPKERFSAEFPKEGPSILRIQQVVRGDSAAYFCASSPPGQGSGSDQPQHFGDGTRLSIL.

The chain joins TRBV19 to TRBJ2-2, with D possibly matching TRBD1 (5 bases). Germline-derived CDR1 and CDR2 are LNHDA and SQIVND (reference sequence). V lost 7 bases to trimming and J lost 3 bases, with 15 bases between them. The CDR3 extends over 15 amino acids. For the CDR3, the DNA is TGTGCCAGTATCTCTCGGGCAGGGTACACCGGGGAGCTGTTTTTT. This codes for CASISRAGYTGELFF.

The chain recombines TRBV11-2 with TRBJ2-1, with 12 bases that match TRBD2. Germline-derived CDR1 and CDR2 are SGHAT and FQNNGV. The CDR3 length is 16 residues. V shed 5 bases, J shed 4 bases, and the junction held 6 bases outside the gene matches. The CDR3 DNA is TGTGCCAGCAGCCCTAGCGGGGGGGCCTGGTACAATGAGCAGTTCTTC. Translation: CASSPSGGAWYNEQFF. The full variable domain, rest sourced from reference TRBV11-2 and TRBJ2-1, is EAGVAQSPRYKIIEKRQSVAFWCNPISGHATLYWYQQILGQGPKLLIQFQNNGVVDDSQLPKDRFSAERLKGVDSTLKIQPAKLEDSAVYLCASSPSGGAWYNEQFFGPGTRLTVL.

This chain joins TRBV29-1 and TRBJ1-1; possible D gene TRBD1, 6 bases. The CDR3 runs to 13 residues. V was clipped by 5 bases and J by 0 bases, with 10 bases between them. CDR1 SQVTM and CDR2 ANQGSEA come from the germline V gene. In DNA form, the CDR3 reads TGCAGCGTTAACAGGGAGATGAACACTGAAGCTTTCTTT. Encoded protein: CSVNREMNTEAFF.

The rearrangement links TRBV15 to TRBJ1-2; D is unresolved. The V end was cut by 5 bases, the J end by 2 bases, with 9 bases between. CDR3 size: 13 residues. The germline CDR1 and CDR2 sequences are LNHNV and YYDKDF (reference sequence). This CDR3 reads CATSYNKNYGYTF. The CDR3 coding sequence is TGTGCCACCAGCTACAACAAGAACTATGGCTACACCTTC.

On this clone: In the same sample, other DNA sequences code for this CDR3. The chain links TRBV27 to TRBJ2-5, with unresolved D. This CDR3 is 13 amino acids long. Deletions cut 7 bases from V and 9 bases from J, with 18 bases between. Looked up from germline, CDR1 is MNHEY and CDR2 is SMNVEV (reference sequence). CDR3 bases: TGTGCCAGCACCCCGGTAGGCGGTGGTGCCCAGTACTTC. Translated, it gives CASTPVGGGAQYF.

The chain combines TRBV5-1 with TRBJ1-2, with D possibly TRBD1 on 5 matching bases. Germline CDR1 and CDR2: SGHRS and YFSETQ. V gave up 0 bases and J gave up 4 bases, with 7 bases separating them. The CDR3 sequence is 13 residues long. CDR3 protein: CASSLEGIYGYTF. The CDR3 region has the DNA TGCGCCAGCAGCTTGGAGGGGATCTATGGCTACACCTTC. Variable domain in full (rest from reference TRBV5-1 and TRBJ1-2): KAGVTQTPRYLIKTRGQQVTLSCSPISGHRSVSWYQQTPGQGLQFLFEYFSETQRNKGNFPGRFSGRQFSNSRSEMNVSTLELGDSALYLCASSLEGIYGYTFGSGTRLTVV.

The CDR3 loop is CASSPQGAGTEAFF. CDR3 nucleotides: TGTGCCAGCAGCCCACAGGGGGCAGGGACTGAAGCTTTCTTT. The J gene is TRBJ1-1, the V gene TRBV6-5, with 9 bases aligning to TRBD1. The CDR3 has 14 amino acids. CDR1 and CDR2 from the germline V gene are MNHEY and SVGAGI. V dropped 6 bases and J dropped 5; count of bases not matched to a gene: 7.

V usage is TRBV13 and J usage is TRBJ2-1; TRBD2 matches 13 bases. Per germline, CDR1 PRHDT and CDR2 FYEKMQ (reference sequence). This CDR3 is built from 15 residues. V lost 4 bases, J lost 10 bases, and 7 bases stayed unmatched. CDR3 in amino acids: CASSSWTSGGGEQFF. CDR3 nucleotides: TGTGCCAGCAGCTCCTGGACTAGCGGGGGTGGAGAGCAGTTCTTC.

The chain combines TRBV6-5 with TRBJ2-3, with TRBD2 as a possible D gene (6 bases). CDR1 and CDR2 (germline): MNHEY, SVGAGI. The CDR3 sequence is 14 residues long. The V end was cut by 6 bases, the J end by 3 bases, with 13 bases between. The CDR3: CASSLTSWTDTQYF. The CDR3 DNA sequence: TGTGCCAGCAGCCTTACTAGCTGGACAGATACGCAGTATTTT.

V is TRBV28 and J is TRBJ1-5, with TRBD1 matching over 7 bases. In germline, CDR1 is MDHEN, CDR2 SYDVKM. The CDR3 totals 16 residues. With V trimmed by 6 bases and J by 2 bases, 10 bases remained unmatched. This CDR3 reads CASSTTGIVRNQPQHF. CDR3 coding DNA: TGTGCCAGCAGCACGACAGGGATCGTCCGCAATCAGCCCCAGCATTTT.

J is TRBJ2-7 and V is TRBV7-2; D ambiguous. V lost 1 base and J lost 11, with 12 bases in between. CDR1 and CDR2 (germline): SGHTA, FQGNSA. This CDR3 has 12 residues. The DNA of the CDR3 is TGTGCCAGCAGCTTAGGCCGCACAGCAAAGTACTTC. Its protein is CASSLGRTAKYF.

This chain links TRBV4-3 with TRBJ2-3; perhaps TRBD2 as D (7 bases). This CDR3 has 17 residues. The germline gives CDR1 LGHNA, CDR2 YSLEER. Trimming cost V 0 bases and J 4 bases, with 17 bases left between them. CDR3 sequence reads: CASSQDVGRGAADTQYF. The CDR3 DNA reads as TGCGCCAGCAGCCAAGATGTGGGACGGGGGGCCGCAGATACGCAGTATTTT.